This TCR beta chain was recovered during a study of T-cell reconstitution after alpha-beta-depleted transplantation in children. Findings and limits, study-wide: Newly produced T cells mostly provided counts and TCRbeta diversity after one year, as hyperexpanded clones declined. There were reportedly several hundred expanded graft clones from which alpha-beta T cells came about two months after transplant. Surviving recipient T cells and thymic progenitors accounted for the high day-60 TCRbeta diversity observed in some patients.

A library of TCRbeta sequences, prepared with unique molecular identifiers, was generated. TCRdb re-derived calls from the PCR reads in MiXCR, one entry per CDR3 protein. The data contain hundreds of thousands of distinct CDR3 sequences, 20% to 30% of them singletons. V dropped 0 bases and J dropped 5 bases, with 14 bases sitting between them. The CDR3 covers 15 residues. CDR1 is MNHEY and CDR2 is SVGEGT in the germline V gene. With respect to this clonotype: Its antigen is unidentified.

Sample: PBMCs, mostly from graft donor cells, taken 360 days after TCRalphabeta/CD19-depleted stem cell transplant. This receptor was obtained from a female patient between 2 and 10 years old who had a stem cell transplant for congenital amegakaryocytic thrombocytopenia, so the T cells may come from the graft donor. V and J are TRBV6-2 or TRBV6-3 and TRBJ2-7, with D perhaps TRBD2 (7 bases). CDR3 loop: CASSYSGGAPDEQYF. CDR3 sequence (DNA): TGTGCCAGCAGTTACTCGGGGGGGGCGCCCGACGAGCAGTACTTC.